This is a list of T cell receptor beta chains from one sample in a study of cytomegalovirus exposure and HLA in healthy donors. Clones were sequenced by immunoSEQ multiplex PCR, and TCRdb holds only the in-frame ones, with some missing. The sample lists 150,000 or so clones; about 77% were seen once. The sequenced sample was PBMCs. Receptor source: a female donor in good health and CMV-seronegative. Each CDR3 is given with its conserved first and last residue. D genes are given only for firm matches. Size values are once, few and many counts, or a class for expanded clones, and some rows have none.

>-|TRBJ1-3|TRBV7-9|-
CASSLGTAGPGNTIYF
TGTGCCAGCAGCTTAGGGACCGCGGGGCCTGGAAACACCATATATTTT
>TRBD2|TRBJ2-1|TRBV19|once
CASSPGLAVNEQFF
TGTGCCAGTAGTCCGGGACTAGCTGTCAATGAGCAGTTCTTC
>TRBD1|TRBJ1-4|TRBV13|-
CASSSGQGDREKLFF
TGTGCCAGCAGCTCAGGCCAGGGGGACAGGGAAAAACTGTTTTTT
>TRBD1|TRBJ2-7|TRBV15|-
CATSRQGARYEQYF
TGTGCCACCAGCAGACAGGGGGCGCGGTACGAGCAGTACTTC
>-|TRBJ1-5|TRBV6-5|few
CASSSGKSNQPQHF
TGTGCCAGCAGTTCGGGGAAGAGCAATCAGCCCCAGCATTTT
>-|TRBJ1-5|TRBV11-2|-
CASSPGEGRSQPQHF
TGTGCCAGCAGCCCGGGGGAGGGTCGTAGTCAGCCCCAGCATTTT
>TRBD1|TRBJ1-2|TRBV6-5|-
CASSRDRENYGYTF
TGTGCCAGCAGTCGGGACAGGGAGAACTATGGCTACACCTTC
>TRBD1|TRBJ1-1|TRBV29-1|medium-sized
CSVESQGGTEAFF
TGCAGCGTTGAAAGCCAGGGGGGAACTGAAGCTTTCTTT
>TRBD1|TRBJ2-7|TRBV6-1|-
CASSSGQGLTYEQYF
TGTGCCAGCAGTTCAGGACAGGGGCTAACCTACGAGCAGTACTTC
>TRBD1|TRBJ2-7|TRBV27|-
CASSQNAVTGGEQYF
TGTGCCAGCAGCCAGAACGCTGTGACAGGGGGCGAGCAGTACTTC
>TRBD1|TRBJ1-2|TRBV7-9|-
CASSSPSTGGQPRSDYTF
TGTGCCAGCAGCTCCCCTTCCACTGGGGGACAGCCGAGAAGTGACTACACCTTC
>TRBD1|TRBJ1-1|TRBV5-8|-
CASSYRGRVTEAFF
TGTGCCAGCAGCTACAGGGGGCGGGTCACTGAAGCTTTCTTT
>-|TRBJ2-2|TRBV5-6|-
CASSLGYGGPSTGELFF
TGTGCCAGCAGCTTGGGATACGGGGGGCCCAGCACCGGGGAGCTGTTTTTT
>-|TRBJ1-1|TRBV11-2|-
CASSLGRESTEAFF
TGTGCCAGCAGCTTGGGGCGGGAGAGCACTGAAGCTTTCTTT
>-|TRBJ1-1|TRBV29-1|-
CSVGSYRSFF
TGCAGCGTTGGAAGTTATCGGTCTTTCTTT
>TRBD1|TRBJ1-1|TRBV19|-
CASSGRTGGLTEAFF
TGTGCCAGTAGTGGCAGGACAGGGGGCCTTACTGAAGCTTTCTTT
>TRBD2|TRBJ2-1|TRBV27|once
CASSPSYSGTLQMEQFF
TGTGCCAGCAGTCCCAGTTATAGCGGGACTCTTCAGATGGAGCAGTTCTTC
>-|TRBJ2-2|TRBV27|-
CASTFGGANTGELFF
TGTGCCAGCACCTTTGGGGGCGCGAACACCGGGGAGCTGTTTTTT
>TRBD2|TRBJ2-1|TRBV7-9|once
CASSPPGLAGSSWNEQFF
TGTGCCAGCAGCCCGCCGGGACTAGCGGGATCCTCCTGGAATGAGCAGTTCTTC
>-|TRBJ1-6|TRBV27|-
CASSLSGNDKGPLHF
TGTGCCAGCAGTTTATCCGGGAATGACAAAGGGCCCCTCCACTTT
>TRBD2|TRBJ2-1|TRBV28|-
CASSFEAGGTFGEQFF
TGTGCCAGCAGTTTCGAAGCGGGAGGCACTTTCGGAGAGCAGTTCTTC
>-|TRBJ1-1|TRBV30|few
CAWSVQENTEAFF
TGTGCCTGGAGTGTACAGGAGAACACTGAAGCTTTCTTT
>-|TRBJ1-1|TRBV6-1|few
CASRDSEAFF
TGTGCCAGCAGGGACAGCGAAGCTTTCTTT
>-|TRBJ1-2|TRBV19|-
CASSIPPPVPSYGYTF
TGTGCCAGTAGTATCCCCCCCCCGGTTCCTAGCTATGGCTACACCTTC
>TRBD1|TRBJ1-1|TRBV6-5|-
CASRDRAVGTEAFF
TGTGCCAGCAGGGACAGGGCCGTGGGCACTGAAGCTTTCTTT
>-|TRBJ1-1|TRBV18|-
CASSPSYRELSGAFF
TGTGCCAGCTCACCGAGTTACAGGGAACTAAGCGGAGCTTTCTTT
>-|TRBJ2-2|TRBV7-9|-
CASSFPGTGNTGELFF
TGTGCCAGCAGCTTCCCTGGTACAGGGAACACCGGGGAGCTGTTTTTT